Sequencing of this T cell receptor beta chain was carried out in a study of blood T cell repertoires in COVID-19. Study as a whole: T cells, B-cell-depleted T cells, or PBMCs supplied cDNA or gDNA.

Germline CDR1 reads SEHNR; CDR2 reads FQNEAQ (reference sequence). The CDR3 extends over 12 amino acids. The V end was cut by 5 bases, the J end by 4 bases, with 8 bases between. In the original workflow: Estimates of nucleated cell counts were drawn from the amplification of reference gene primers. The table came from immunoSEQ multiplex PCR; TCRdb's copy has only in-frame clones and leaves some out. V and J calls and clone size are as listed in that table; D and trimming were resolved from the DNA. Among fewer than 250,000 clones listed, 75% to 85% were seen once. Source material: peripheral blood. This clonotype was sampled from an older woman with acute or convalescent COVID-19. The V call is TRBV7-9, the J call TRBJ1-2, with D unresolved. The CDR3 here is CASSLTVYGYTF. The CDR3, as DNA: TGTGCCAGCAGCCTTACGGTCTATGGCTACACCTTC.